The 21 T cell receptor beta chains below all came from one sample that was sequenced in a study of T cells after yellow fever vaccination. TCRdb passed the 5' RACE reads through MiXCR, listing each CDR3 protein once. The sample yields some 670,000 distinct CDR3 sequences, 9% to 15% seen once. The specimen comprised PBMCs, sampled on the day of the yellow fever booster vaccination. The receptors come from a man aged 30 to 45 who received the YFV17D yellow fever vaccine.

CDR3 protein: CASSLDGTGVNSPLHF. The CDR3 DNA is TGTGCCAGCAGCTTAGACGGGACAGGGGTTAATTCACCCCTCCACTTT. The chain joins TRBV7-2 to TRBJ1-6; 10 bases agree with TRBD1. The J segment lost 6 bases and the V segment lost 1 base, leaving 3 bases of the junction unmatched. CDR1 and CDR2 from the germline V gene are SGHTA and FQGNSA. The CDR3 covers 16 residues.

In this sample, this clonotype turned up a few times. The gene calls are TRBV5-1 and TRBJ1-4; tentatively, D is TRBD1 (5 bases). V lost 7 bases and J 4 bases, leaving 17 bases between the germline ends. The CDR3 sequence is 15 residues long. Per germline, CDR1 SGHRS and CDR2 YFSETQ. This CDR3 is CASGHGGQDNEKLFF. DNA of the CDR3: TGCGCCAGCGGACATGGAGGGCAGGATAATGAAAAACTGTTTTTT.

The chain links TRBV5-6 to TRBJ2-3; 10 nucleotides line up with TRBD1. The CDR3 length is 14 residues. V shed 0 bases and J 7 bases; nucleotides not matched to a gene: 2. Germline-derived CDR1 and CDR2 are SGHDT and YYEEEE. CDR3 protein: CASSLGQGAYTQYF. CDR3 nucleotide sequence: TGTGCCAGCAGCTTGGGACAGGGGGCCTATACGCAGTATTTT. Full variable domain (remainder filled in from reference TRBV5-6 and TRBJ2-3): DAGVTQSPTHLIKTRGQQVTLRCSPKSGHDTVSWYQQALGQGPQFIFQYYEEEERQRGNFPDRFSGHQFPNYSSELNVNALLLGDSALYLCASSLGQGAYTQYFGPGTRLTVL.

This clonotype showed up many times. The genes are TRBV5-1 and TRBJ2-3, with D hard to call. The V gene's germline CDR1 is SGHRS and CDR2 YFSETQ. V lost 0 bases, J lost 6 bases, and 11 bases lay in between. The CDR3 runs 14 residues. The chain's CDR3 is CASSLAQPHDTQYF. As DNA, the CDR3 is TGCGCCAGCAGCTTGGCTCAGCCCCACGATACGCAGTATTTT.

This clonotype has only a few counts. This sequence joins TRBV19 and TRBJ1-2; D is undetermined. V dropped 8 bases and J dropped 8 bases, with 18 bases sitting between them. The CDR3 is 13 residues long. Germline lookup yields CDR1 LNHDA and CDR2 SQIVND (reference sequence). The CDR3 bases are TGTGCCAGTTCCCGGGCGGGTGAAGGAGGCTACACCTTC. This translates into CASSRAGEGGYTF.

This clonotype was recorded once. This rearrangement joins TRBV2 to TRBJ2-1; no clear D gene. Germline V gene data show CDR1 as SNHLY and CDR2 as FYNNEI. CDR3 length equals 13 residues. V dropped 6 bases and J dropped 0 bases, with 6 bases sitting between them. CDR3 nucleotide sequence: TGTGCCAGCAGGTACTACTCCTACAATGAGCAGTTCTTC. This gives the protein CASRYYSYNEQFF.

The chain joins TRBV20-1 to TRBJ1-1, with a weak D call TRBD1 (5 bases). Trimming took off 3 bases at V and 5 bases at J, with 13 bases between the two ends. CDR1 is DFQATT, CDR2 SNEGSKA, per germline (reference sequence). The CDR3 totals 13 residues. CDR3 in amino acids: CSARGLRETEAFF. The CDR3 DNA is TGCAGTGCTAGGGGGCTTCGGGAGACTGAAGCTTTCTTT.

The chain joins TRBV20-1 to TRBJ2-1; 9 nucleotides agree with TRBD2. This CDR3 has 16 residues. J was trimmed by 1 base and V by 5 bases; bases with no gene match: 9. Germline CDR1 is DFQATT and CDR2 is SNEGSKA (reference sequence). The CDR3 is CSAPHRLAGSYNEQFF. CDR3 in DNA: TGCAGTGCTCCTCACCGGCTAGCGGGGTCCTACAATGAGCAGTTCTTC.

This clonotype was seen a few times. The chain combines TRBV3-1 with TRBJ2-7; 13 bases match TRBD2. The CDR3 consists of 14 residues. Trimming took 7 bases from V and 7 from J; bases not matched to a gene: 7. CDR1 is LGHDT, CDR2 YNNKEL, per germline (reference sequence). The CDR3 DNA reads as TGTGCCAGCACCGGACTAGCGGGAGTAGGTGAGCAGTACTTC. Translation gives CASTGLAGVGEQYF.

In its sample, this clonotype was seen a few times. DNA of the CDR3: TGTGCCAGCAGTCCTTCAGACAGGGGGCTCACAGATACGCAGTATTTT. Its translation: CASSPSDRGLTDTQYF. The J gene is TRBJ2-3, the V gene TRBV27, with 10 nucleotides matching TRBD1. The CDR3 spans 16 residues. V shed 5 bases, J shed 2 bases, and the junction held 7 bases outside the gene matches. Germline V gene sequence: CDR1 MNHEY, CDR2 SMNVEV (reference sequence).

The rearrangement uses TRBV4-3 and TRBJ2-7; D remains unclear. The CDR3 length is 13 residues. The ends were cut back, 0 bases at V and 5 bases at J, with 8 bases in the middle. Looked up from germline, CDR1 is LGHNA and CDR2 is YSLEER. The CDR3 region has the DNA TGCGCCAGCAGCCAAGAAAAAGGGAACGAGCAGTACTTC. As protein: CASSQEKGNEQYF.

CDR3 sequence: CASDTGGNQPQHF. Here the CDR3 DNA reads TGTGCCAGCGATACAGGGGGCAATCAGCCCCAGCATTTT. The chain recombines TRBV19 with TRBJ1-5; TRBD1 matches 7 bases. The length of the CDR3 is 13 residues. Germline trimming cut 9 bases from V and 2 bases from J; bases unmatched to any gene: 4. Germline V gives CDR1 LNHDA, CDR2 SQIVND (reference sequence).

This clonotype was observed a few times. The chain carries TRBV20-1 and TRBJ2-7; 7 bases are shared with TRBD1. V shed 6 bases and J 2 bases; nucleotides not matched to a gene: 16. This CDR3 region has 16 residues. Germline V lookup: CDR1 DFQATT, CDR2 SNEGSKA (reference sequence). The CDR3 DNA is TGCAGTGCCGACCCCCCGACAGGGACACTCACCTACGAGCAGTACTTC. Protein: CSADPPTGTLTYEQYF.

The chain is built from TRBV24-1 and TRBJ2-2; TRBD1 matches at 7 bases. The CDR3 extends over 15 amino acids. Germline CDR1 KGHDR, CDR2 SFDVKD. J gave up 4 bases and V 3 bases, and 4 bases lay outside the gene matches. Written as DNA, the CDR3 is TGTGCCACCAGTGATCCCCGGGACAGCACCGGGGAGCTGTTTTTT. Amino acid sequence: CATSDPRDSTGELFF.

Only a few counts were recorded for this clonotype. The chain employs TRBV2 and TRBJ1-6; tentatively, D is TRBD1 (5 bases). The CDR3 sequence is 15 residues long. In germline, CDR1 is SNHLY, CDR2 FYNNEI. V was trimmed by 7 bases and J by 14 bases, leaving 24 bases between them. The CDR3 here is CASNPDPDPRGALHF. In DNA, the CDR3 is TGTGCCAGCAATCCGGACCCAGATCCCCGGGGGGCCCTCCACTTT.

This clonotype was recorded many times. V and J are TRBV4-3 and TRBJ2-5; 7 nucleotides agree with TRBD1. This CDR3 is 14 amino acids long. Trimming took 1 base from V and 5 from J; bases not matched to a gene: 4. In germline, CDR1 is LGHNA, CDR2 YSLEER. This CDR3 reads CASSQGQGGETQYF. The CDR3 nucleotides are TGCGCCAGCAGCCAAGGACAGGGTGGGGAGACCCAGTACTTC.

Ten or more counts support this clonotype. The J gene is TRBJ2-3, the V gene TRBV5-8, with D unresolved. CDR1 is SGHTS and CDR2 is YDEGEE in the germline V gene. The V end was cut by 2 bases, the J end by 9 bases, with 7 bases between. The CDR3 runs to 11 residues. The CDR3 loop is CASSLRLTQYF. The DNA of the CDR3 is TGTGCCAGCAGCTTACGATTAACGCAGTATTTT.

This clonotype has only a few counts. This chain joins TRBV6-1 and TRBJ2-7, with D perhaps assigned TRBD1 or TRBD2 (6 bases each). The ends were cut back, 9 bases at V and 5 bases at J, with 23 bases in the middle. In germline, CDR1 is MNHNS, CDR2 SASEGT. The CDR3 contains 15 residues. The CDR3: CASLSVWGAPHEQYF. For the CDR3, the DNA is TGTGCCAGTCTCTCGGTGTGGGGGGCGCCCCACGAGCAGTACTTC.

This chain joins TRBV12-3 or TRBV12-4 and TRBJ2-7, with 10 bases aligning to TRBD1. V trimming: 3 bases; J trimming: 3 bases; junction bases outside the gene matches: 11. The CDR3 is made up of 17 amino acids. The CDR3 loop is CASSFLVSGQGDYEQYF. Here the CDR3 DNA reads TGTGCCAGCAGTTTCCTTGTCTCTGGACAGGGGGACTACGAGCAGTACTTC.

In this sample, this clonotype turned up a few times. The chain uses TRBV5-5 and TRBJ1-1; D remains ambiguous. This CDR3 is built from 14 residues. V was trimmed by 5 bases and J by 1 base, leaving 12 bases between them. Germline V gene sequence: CDR1 SGHKS, CDR2 YYEKEE (reference sequence). CDR3: CASRSVTKNTEAFF. DNA for the CDR3: TGTGCCAGCAGATCCGTTACAAAGAACACTGAAGCTTTCTTT. Using reference TRBV5-5 and TRBJ1-1 for the parts outside the CDR3, the full variable domain is DAGVTQSPTHLIKTRGQQVTLRCSPISGHKSVSWYQQVLGQGPQFIFQYYEKEERGRGNFPDRFSARQFPNYSSELNVNALLLGDSALYLCASRSVTKNTEAFFGQGTRLTVV.

This clonotype showed up just a few times. The gene calls are TRBV2 and TRBJ1-1; no firm D call. Germline V gene lookup returns CDR1 SNHLY and CDR2 FYNNEI. Trimming removed 7 bases at V and 4 bases at J, with 13 bases between. The CDR3 has 13 residues. The DNA of the CDR3 is TGTGCCAGCACCTCTCGGGAAGGCACTGAAGCTTTCTTT. It translates to CASTSREGTEAFF.